The present entry profiles one TCR beta chain with its context. Living in about two dozen US areas, the participants were between about 18 and 95 years of age. The study counted Cohort 3 donors as recovered given two negative PCRs, clearance, or symptom resolution. This sample stems from a study of blood T cell repertoires in COVID-19. Original processing notes: Reference gene primer amplification yielded estimated nucleated cell counts. The repertoire was sequenced with immunoSEQ multiplex PCR; TCRdb's copy has only in-frame clones and lacks some. V and J calls and clone size are those listed in that table; D and trimming were worked out from the DNA. The sample shows 300,000 or so clones, around 90% of them seen only once. What was sequenced was PBMCs or T cells enriched from blood (not recorded which). The sequence was obtained from a woman aged 30 to 39 who had recovered from COVID-19.

The CDR3 coding sequence is TGTGCCAGCAGCTTGGCCCTCGGCGGGGGGCCCGGGGACACCATATATTTT. Its translation is CASSLALGGGPGDTIYF. The rearrangement joins TRBV5-6 to TRBJ1-3; a weak D match, TRBD1 (6 bases). Germline CDR1 is SGHDT and CDR2 is YYEEEE. The CDR3 spans 17 residues. V dropped 0 bases and J dropped 8 bases, with 21 bases sitting between them.